This TCR beta chain was found in a study of blood T cell repertoires in COVID-19. Study as a whole: PBMCs, B-cell-depleted T cells, or T cells were the source of the cDNA or gDNA that made up the material.

Original analysis: Estimates of nucleated cell counts were drawn from the amplification of reference gene primers. Repertoires were generated with immunoSEQ multiplex PCR, while TCRdb's copy carries only in-frame clones and drops some. The V and J calls and clone size are taken from that table; D and trimming were inferred from the DNA. This sample has 250,000 to 400,000 clones, with approximately 87% found just once. The CDR3 loop spans 15 amino acids. Trimming took 2 bases from V and 5 from J; bases not matched to a gene: 8. The germline V gene has CDR1 SEHNR and CDR2 FQNEAQ (reference sequence). Participant-given clinical history determined each cohort assignment. Among Cohort 3 donors, those recovered had two negative PCRs, clearance, or symptom resolution.

The genes are TRBV7-9 and TRBJ1-1; 7 positions agree with TRBD1. The TCR was taken from a woman aged 25 to 39 who had recovered from COVID-19. Source material: PBMCs or T cells enriched from blood (not recorded which). In nucleotides, the CDR3 is TGTGCCAGCAGCTTACGACAGGGCGAAGGGACTGAAGCTTTCTTT. It specifies CASSLRQGEGTEAFF.